Described below is a single T cell receptor (beta chain) sequence and its context. The V end lost 5 bases, the J end lost 1 base, and 11 bases lay between the germline ends. Germline V gene sequence: CDR1 SQVTM, CDR2 ANQGSEA. The CDR3 consists of 13 residues. The source of the sample is a study of blood T cell repertoires in COVID-19. Study summary: PBMCs, B-cell-depleted T cells, or T cells provided the cDNA or gDNA that made up the material.

Profiled with immunoSEQ multiplex PCR; TCRdb holds only in-frame clones, not every one. This table holds 300,000 to 450,000 clones, 85% found once. This chain uses TRBV29-1 with TRBJ1-1; weak D call: TRBD1 (5 bases). The TCR was taken from a woman aged 18-35 years with acute or convalescent COVID-19. The sample consisted of peripheral blood. As DNA, the CDR3 is TGCAGCGTTCAGGGCAGGCCGAACACTGAAGCTTTCTTT. This encodes CSVQGRPNTEAFF. Using reference TRBV29-1 and TRBJ1-1 for the parts outside the CDR3, the full variable domain is SAVISQKPSRDICQRGTSLTIQCQVDSQVTMMFWYRQQPGQSLTLIATANQGSEATYESGFVIDKFPISRPNLTFSTLTVSNMSPEDSSIYLCSVQGRPNTEAFFGQGTRLTVV.